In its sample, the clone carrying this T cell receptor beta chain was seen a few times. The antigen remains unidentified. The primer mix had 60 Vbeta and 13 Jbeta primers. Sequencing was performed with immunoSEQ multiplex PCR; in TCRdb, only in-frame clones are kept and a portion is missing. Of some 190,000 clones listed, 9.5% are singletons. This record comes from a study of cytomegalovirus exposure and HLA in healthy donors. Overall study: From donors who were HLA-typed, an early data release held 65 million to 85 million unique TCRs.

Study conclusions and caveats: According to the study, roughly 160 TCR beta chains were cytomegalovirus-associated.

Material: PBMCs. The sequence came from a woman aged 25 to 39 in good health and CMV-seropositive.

The CDR3 reads CSVYQGESTEAFF. The CDR3 bases are TGCAGCGTATACCAGGGGGAGAGCACTGAAGCTTTCTTT. The genes are TRBV29-1 and TRBJ1-1; 7 nucleotides match TRBD1. Per the germline V gene, CDR1 is SQVTM and CDR2 is ANQGSEA. Trimming at V came to 6 bases and at J to 4 bases, leaving 8 bases not matched to a gene. This CDR3 spans 13 amino acids.